This T cell receptor (beta chain) was recovered during a study of T cells in Graves' hyperthyroidism and ophthalmopathy. More than 8 ml fresh peripheral blood yielded the PBMCs. This clonotype was seen repeatedly, ten times or more. Template material for amplifying TCR beta CDR3 regions consisted of RNA transcripts. Primed by the HTBI set, a first-round RT-PCR was run on the TCR CDR3. One entry per CDR3 protein results from TCRdb running MiXCR on the multiplex PCR reads. The sample holds 700,000 or so distinct CDR3 sequences, about 16% seen once. J gave up 3 bases and V 5 bases, and 6 bases lay outside the gene matches. The germline CDR1 and CDR2 sequences are MNHNS and SASEGT. This CDR3 region has 14 residues.

This TCR was sampled from a man between 18 and 29 years old with Graves' hyperthyroidism. Specimen: blood. The chain employs TRBV6-1 and TRBJ2-7, with 8 bases fitting TRBD2. CDR3 loop: CASSFSGVSYEQYF. Here the CDR3 DNA reads TGTGCCAGCAGTTTTAGCGGGGTCAGCTACGAGCAGTACTTC.